This is a list of T cell receptor beta chains from one sample in a study of technical replicates of blood from several donors. Assay: immunoSEQ multiplex PCR; the TCRdb copy retains only in-frame clones and omits some. The profile shows tens of thousands of clones, nearly 98% of them singletons. Input material: T cells isolated from PBMCs. The receptor source for this set is a human donor in good health. The CDR3 runs from the conserved cysteine through the conserved F or W. D genes are given only for firm matches. Clone size appears in some rows only: once, few, many, or a class for an expanded clone.

CDR3 protein: CASSLPGEKLFF; CDR3 DNA: TGTGCCAGCAGTCTCCCGGGGGAAAAACTGTTTTTT; clone size: .; V gene: TRBV28; J gene: TRBJ1-4; D gene: .
CDR3 protein: CASSVNGGYEQYF; CDR3 DNA: TGTGCCAGCAGTGTGAACGGGGGCTACGAGCAGTACTTC; clone size: .; V gene: TRBV2; J gene: TRBJ2-7; D gene: .
CDR3 protein: CASSLEGVKDEKLFF; CDR3 DNA: TGCGCCAGCAGCTTGGAGGGGGTGAAGGATGAAAAACTGTTTTTT; clone size: .; V gene: TRBV5-1; J gene: TRBJ1-4; D gene: .
CDR3 protein: CASSLRNNSPLHF; CDR3 DNA: TGTGCCAGCAGTTTGAGGAATAATTCACCCCTCCACTTT; clone size: .; V gene: TRBV6-6; J gene: TRBJ1-6; D gene: .
CDR3 protein: CATSRVQGGSYNEQFF; CDR3 DNA: TGTGCCACCAGCAGAGTACAGGGAGGGTCGTACAATGAGCAGTTCTTC; clone size: .; V gene: TRBV15; J gene: TRBJ2-1; D gene: .
CDR3 protein: CASSPGDQETQYF; CDR3 DNA: TGTGCCAGTAGCCCCGGAGACCAAGAGACCCAGTACTTC; clone size: .; V gene: TRBV19; J gene: TRBJ2-5; D gene: .
CDR3 protein: CASSLQGRNTEAFF; CDR3 DNA: TGTGCCAGCAGTTTACAGGGGAGAAACACTGAAGCTTTCTTT; clone size: .; V gene: TRBV27; J gene: TRBJ1-1; D gene: .
CDR3 protein: CASSLGLAGVDTQYF; CDR3 DNA: TGTGCCAGCAGCCTGGGACTAGCGGGAGTAGATACGCAGTATTTT; clone size: .; V gene: TRBV6-5; J gene: TRBJ2-3; D gene: TRBD2
CDR3 protein: CASSYSGGRSYEQYF; CDR3 DNA: TGTGCCAGCAGTTATAGCGGGGGCCGCTCCTACGAGCAGTACTTC; clone size: .; V gene: TRBV4-2; J gene: TRBJ2-7; D gene: TRBD2
CDR3 protein: CASSHWGAYEQYF; CDR3 DNA: TGTGCCAGCAGCCATTGGGGGGCCTACGAGCAGTACTTC; clone size: .; V gene: TRBV14; J gene: TRBJ2-7; D gene: .
CDR3 protein: CASSLGLAGIGELFF; CDR3 DNA: TGTGCCAGCAGCTTAGGACTAGCGGGGATCGGGGAGCTGTTTTTT; clone size: once; V gene: TRBV7-8; J gene: TRBJ2-2; D gene: TRBD2
CDR3 protein: CASSQGQESSGNTIYF; CDR3 DNA: TGTGCCAGCAGCCAGGGACAGGAGAGCTCTGGAAACACCATATATTTT; clone size: once; V gene: TRBV7-6; J gene: TRBJ1-3; D gene: TRBD1
CDR3 protein: CASSLGLPTGTQYF; CDR3 DNA: TGTGCCAGCAGCTTAGGTCTACCTACGGGTACGCAGTATTTT; clone size: .; V gene: TRBV11-1; J gene: TRBJ2-3; D gene: .
CDR3 protein: CASSFIAGMTDTQYF; CDR3 DNA: TGTGCCAGCAGCTTTATAGCGGGAATGACAGATACGCAGTATTTT; clone size: .; V gene: TRBV7-9; J gene: TRBJ2-3; D gene: TRBD2
CDR3 protein: CASSLRWGMGSYEQYF; CDR3 DNA: TGTGCCAGCAGCTTACGATGGGGCATGGGATCCTACGAGCAGTACTTC; clone size: .; V gene: TRBV7-2; J gene: TRBJ2-7; D gene: .
CDR3 protein: CASSPLGTSGRATDTQYF; CDR3 DNA: TGTGCCAGCTCACCCCTGGGGACTAGCGGGAGGGCCACAGATACGCAGTATTTT; clone size: .; V gene: TRBV18; J gene: TRBJ2-3; D gene: TRBD2
CDR3 protein: CSVTGGLTYEQYF; CDR3 DNA: TGCAGCGTTACAGGGGGCTTAACCTACGAGCAGTACTTC; clone size: .; V gene: TRBV29-1; J gene: TRBJ2-7; D gene: TRBD1
CDR3 protein: CATNWGGVRGYTF; CDR3 DNA: TGTGCCACCAACTGGGGGGGTGTACGAGGCTACACCTTC; clone size: .; V gene: TRBV19; J gene: TRBJ1-2; D gene: .
CDR3 protein: CASSLAGDEAFF; CDR3 DNA: TGCGCCAGCAGCTTGGCAGGCGACGAAGCTTTCTTT; clone size: .; V gene: TRBV5-1; J gene: TRBJ1-1; D gene: .
CDR3 protein: CASRPGQSYNEQFF; CDR3 DNA: TGTGCCAGCAGACCGGGACAGTCCTACAATGAGCAGTTCTTC; clone size: .; V gene: TRBV2; J gene: TRBJ2-1; D gene: TRBD1
CDR3 protein: CASSMDGGGTYEQYF; CDR3 DNA: TGTGCCAGCAGTATGGATGGGGGGGGCACCTACGAGCAGTACTTC; clone size: .; V gene: TRBV7-3; J gene: TRBJ2-7; D gene: .
CDR3 protein: CASSLVGTGGTDTQYF; CDR3 DNA: TGTGCCAGCAGCTTGGTTGGGACAGGGGGCACAGATACGCAGTATTTT; clone size: .; V gene: TRBV5-6; J gene: TRBJ2-3; D gene: TRBD1
CDR3 protein: CASSLTPWGHEQYF; CDR3 DNA: TGTGCCAGCAGCTTAACCCCTTGGGGCCACGAGCAGTACTTC; clone size: .; V gene: TRBV13; J gene: TRBJ2-7; D gene: .
CDR3 protein: CASSLEGALGTQYF; CDR3 DNA: TGTGCCAGCAGCTTAGAAGGGGCCCTAGGGACCCAGTACTTC; clone size: .; V gene: TRBV11-2; J gene: TRBJ2-5; D gene: .
CDR3 protein: CASRPPDTTYTEAFF; CDR3 DNA: TGTGCCAGCAGGCCCCCGGACACTACTTACACTGAAGCTTTCTTT; clone size: few; V gene: TRBV5-4; J gene: TRBJ1-1; D gene: .
CDR3 protein: CASGLWRVGSNQPQHF; CDR3 DNA: TGTGCTAGTGGTTTGTGGAGAGTGGGTAGCAATCAGCCCCAGCATTTT; clone size: few; V gene: TRBV12-5; J gene: TRBJ1-5; D gene: .
CDR3 protein: CASTPIGGLGELFF; CDR3 DNA: TGTGCCAGCACCCCGATAGGGGGCCTCGGGGAGCTGTTTTTT; clone size: .; V gene: TRBV27; J gene: TRBJ2-2; D gene: TRBD1
CDR3 protein: CASSLAETTYNEQFF; CDR3 DNA: TGCGCCAGCAGCTTGGCCGAAACAACCTACAATGAGCAGTTCTTC; clone size: once; V gene: TRBV5-1; J gene: TRBJ2-1; D gene: .
CDR3 protein: CASSNPSTSGEKYF; CDR3 DNA: TGTGCCAGCAGCAACCCCTCTACTAGCGGAGAAAAGTACTTC; clone size: .; V gene: TRBV9; J gene: TRBJ2-7; D gene: TRBD2
CDR3 protein: CASSYLAGGANVLTF; CDR3 DNA: TGTGCCAGCAGTTACCTAGCGGGTGGGGCCAACGTCCTGACTTTC; clone size: .; V gene: TRBV6-6; J gene: TRBJ2-6; D gene: TRBD2
CDR3 protein: CASSEQRGRYNEQFF; CDR3 DNA: TGTGCCAGCAGTGAGCAGCGGGGGAGATACAATGAGCAGTTCTTC; clone size: once; V gene: TRBV2; J gene: TRBJ2-1; D gene: TRBD2
CDR3 protein: CAISKNGTSLNEQFF; CDR3 DNA: TGTGCCATCAGCAAAAACGGGACTTCTCTTAATGAGCAGTTCTTC; clone size: .; V gene: TRBV10-3; J gene: TRBJ2-1; D gene: .
CDR3 protein: CASSVEGLGTDEQFF; CDR3 DNA: TGTGCCAGCAGCGTGGAGGGCCTGGGTACGGATGAGCAGTTCTTC; clone size: once; V gene: TRBV9; J gene: TRBJ2-1; D gene: .
CDR3 protein: CASSTGGIFDTQYF; CDR3 DNA: TGTGCCAGCAGCACAGGGGGCATTTTTGATACGCAGTATTTT; clone size: .; V gene: TRBV6-5; J gene: TRBJ2-3; D gene: TRBD1
CDR3 protein: CATRLRDNTEAFF; CDR3 DNA: TGTGCCACCCGACTCAGGGATAACACTGAAGCTTTCTTT; clone size: .; V gene: TRBV10-3; J gene: TRBJ1-1; D gene: .
CDR3 protein: CASSQRDSYEQYF; CDR3 DNA: TGCGCCAGCAGCCAACGGGACTCTTACGAGCAGTACTTC; clone size: .; V gene: TRBV4-1; J gene: TRBJ2-7; D gene: .
CDR3 protein: CASSQDPFAGGNTIYF; CDR3 DNA: TGCGCCAGCAGCCAAGATCCGTTCGCAGGTGGAAACACCATATATTTT; clone size: .; V gene: TRBV4-1; J gene: TRBJ1-3; D gene: .
CDR3 protein: CASSPNGASGRETQYF; CDR3 DNA: TGCGCCAGCAGCCCAAATGGGGCTAGCGGGAGGGAGACCCAGTACTTC; clone size: .; V gene: TRBV5-1; J gene: TRBJ2-5; D gene: TRBD2
CDR3 protein: CASSLTVQGFPDTQYF; CDR3 DNA: TGTGCCAGCAGCTTAACCGTTCAGGGATTCCCAGATACGCAGTATTTT; clone size: once; V gene: TRBV7-2; J gene: TRBJ2-3; D gene: .
CDR3 protein: CASSMGLAEKETQYF; CDR3 DNA: TGTGCCAGCAGCATGGGACTAGCGGAGAAAGAGACCCAGTACTTC; clone size: .; V gene: TRBV7-9; J gene: TRBJ2-5; D gene: TRBD2
CDR3 protein: CASSLLPSDEAFF; CDR3 DNA: TGTGCCAGCAGCTTATTGCCCTCAGATGAAGCTTTCTTT; clone size: .; V gene: TRBV7-8; J gene: TRBJ1-1; D gene: .
CDR3 protein: CASSDRTRGRNTQYF; CDR3 DNA: TGTGCCAGCAGTGATCGAACCAGGGGGAGGAATACGCAGTATTTT; clone size: .; V gene: TRBV25-1; J gene: TRBJ2-3; D gene: .
CDR3 protein: CASRAGGDNEQFF; CDR3 DNA: TGTGCCAGCAGAGCGGGAGGCGATAATGAGCAGTTCTTC; clone size: once; V gene: TRBV6-1; J gene: TRBJ2-1; D gene: TRBD2
CDR3 protein: CASSLGQGASEKLFF; CDR3 DNA: TGTGCCAGCAGCCTCGGACAGGGGGCTAGTGAAAAACTGTTTTTT; clone size: .; V gene: TRBV7-6; J gene: TRBJ1-4; D gene: TRBD1
CDR3 protein: CASSLGQGGASYEQYF; CDR3 DNA: TGTGCCAGCAGCCTGGGACAGGGTGGGGCATCCTACGAGCAGTACTTC; clone size: once; V gene: TRBV7-9; J gene: TRBJ2-7; D gene: TRBD1
CDR3 protein: CASSPDRRTEAFF; CDR3 DNA: TGTGCCAGCAGCCCCGACAGGCGTACTGAAGCTTTCTTT; clone size: .; V gene: TRBV6-5; J gene: TRBJ1-1; D gene: .
CDR3 protein: CASSLTDSLNTEAFF; CDR3 DNA: TGTGCCAGCAGCTTAACCGACAGCCTGAACACTGAAGCTTTCTTT; clone size: .; V gene: TRBV7-3; J gene: TRBJ1-1; D gene: .
CDR3 protein: CASSPNYNYNEQFF; CDR3 DNA: TGTGCCAGCAGCCCCAACTATAACTACAATGAGCAGTTCTTC; clone size: .; V gene: TRBV7-2; J gene: TRBJ2-1; D gene: .
CDR3 protein: CASRLGVEAFF; CDR3 DNA: TGTGCCAGCAGATTGGGCGTTGAAGCTTTCTTT; clone size: once; V gene: TRBV25-1; J gene: TRBJ1-1; D gene: .
CDR3 protein: CASTVAQETQYF; CDR3 DNA: TGTGCCAGCACCGTGGCCCAAGAGACCCAGTACTTC; clone size: once; V gene: TRBV2; J gene: TRBJ2-5; D gene: .
CDR3 protein: CASQNTEAFF; CDR3 DNA: TGTGCCAGCCAGAACACTGAAGCTTTCTTT; clone size: few; V gene: TRBV18; J gene: TRBJ1-1; D gene: .
CDR3 protein: CASSAGQFTEAFF; CDR3 DNA: TGTGCCAGCAGTGCGGGACAGTTCACTGAAGCTTTCTTT; clone size: .; V gene: TRBV2; J gene: TRBJ1-1; D gene: TRBD1